This TCR beta chain was profiled in a study of blood T cell repertoires in COVID-19. Study information: PBMCs, B-cell-depleted T cells, or T cells were the source of the cDNA or gDNA that made up the material.

V lost 0 bases and J lost 2, with 4 bases in between. The CDR3 contains 13 residues. Germline V gene lookup returns CDR1 LGHNA and CDR2 YNFKEQ. The method was immunoSEQ multiplex PCR; TCRdb's version includes in-frame clones alone and lacks a portion of them. Of over 600,000 clones listed, 70% to 90% are singletons. The receptor was derived from a woman aged 18-29 years with acute or convalescent COVID-19. This chain joins TRBV4-2 and TRBJ1-1, with unresolved D. Sequencing input: peripheral blood. The CDR3 region is CASSQDLNTEAFF. The CDR3 bases are TGTGCCAGCAGCCAAGACCTAAACACTGAAGCTTTCTTT.